This T cell receptor beta chain appears in the sequencing data of a study of T-cell reconstitution after alpha-beta-depleted transplantation in children. Only a few counts were recorded for this clonotype. V lost 6 bases and J lost 3; bases outside the gene matches: 19. The CDR3 has 18 residues. Looked up from germline, CDR1 is DFQATT and CDR2 is SNEGSKA (reference sequence). A library of TCRbeta sequences, prepared with unique molecular identifiers, was generated. Each CDR3 protein gets one entry after TCRdb re-called the PCR reads with MiXCR. The repertoire holds fewer than 400,000 distinct CDR3 sequences, with about 20% as singletons.

V is TRBV20-1 and J is TRBJ2-1, with 8 bases identical to TRBD2. The sample consisted of PBMCs from the stem cell graft donor, taken from the stem cell graft. The source of this sequence is a human donor who donated a stem cell graft to a child with acute myeloid leukemia. CDR3 nucleotides: TGCAGTGCCCGACACCTCCTTAGAGCGGGAGAAGTCTACAATGAGCAGTTCTTC. Amino acid sequence: CSARHLLRAGEVYNEQFF.